The entry below gives a single T cell receptor beta chain sequence along with its context. Its specificity is not known. Amplified TCR beta CDR3 regions derived from RNA transcripts. HTBI primers drove first-round RT-PCR of the TCR CDR3. TCRdb re-derived calls from the multiplex PCR reads in MiXCR, one entry per CDR3 protein. Of over 500,000 distinct CDR3 sequences listed, 14% were seen once; the top ten hold over 11%. Isolation of PBMCs was performed on about 10 ml fresh peripheral blood. The sample belongs to a study of T cells in Graves' hyperthyroidism and ophthalmopathy. Study overall: Peripheral blood was secured at the point of initial diagnosis, before any treatment.

J lost 0 bases, V lost 4 bases, and 7 bases had no gene match. Germline loops: CDR1 MGHRA, CDR2 YSYEKL. The CDR3 spans 17 residues. Whole-study results and caveats: Using 13 V-J features, a model discriminated ophthalmopathy from stable hyperthyroidism.

The V call is TRBV4-1, the J call TRBJ2-1; 9 nucleotides line up with TRBD2. The clonotype was recovered from a woman aged 40-49 years with Graves' hyperthyroidism. Sequencing was done on a sample of blood. Here the CDR3 reads CASSLHATSGSYNEQFF. In DNA, the CDR3 is TGCGCCAGCAGCCTACACGCGACTAGCGGCTCCTACAATGAGCAGTTCTTC.